This TCR beta chain was profiled in a study of T cell responses to AZD1222 COVID-19 vaccine. Study-level points and caveats: Rises in breadth and depth of Spike-specific TCRs came after two AZD1222 doses. Targets within unmutated variant regions were reportedly found for nearly half of spike-specific TCRs. Recipients of AZD1222 seropositive at baseline numbered only 6 or 7.

Pooled together were second doses at about 4 or about 12 weeks. Libraries were prepared by immunoSEQ multiplex PCR; TCRdb keeps only in-frame clonotypes and omits some of them. Of some 200,000 clones in the sample, more than 85% were seen once. On this clone: Antigen unknown.

V dropped 5 bases and J dropped 2; count of bases not matched to a gene: 5. Germline lookup yields CDR1 SNHLY and CDR2 FYNNEI. The CDR3 is made up of 14 amino acids. V is TRBV2 and J is TRBJ2-7; TRBD1 aligns across 8 bases. Sequences were derived from peripheral blood, sampled 28 days after the second AZD1222 dose. The clonotype was recovered from an adult who received the AZD1222 COVID-19 vaccine. CDR3 protein: CASSRTGKTYEQYF. The CDR3 coding sequence is TGTGCCAGCAGTCGGACAGGGAAGACCTACGAGCAGTACTTC.